These T cell receptor beta chains were read from a single sample in a study of blood T cell repertoires in COVID-19. The data were produced by immunoSEQ multiplex PCR, yet TCRdb's version contains in-frame clones alone and is incomplete. The table has about 190,000 clones, around nine tenths seen once. The sequencing sample was made of peripheral blood. These receptors were collected from a woman between 35 and 50 years old who had recovered from COVID-19. Each CDR3 is given with its conserved first and last residue. D genes are given only for firm matches. For some rows the clone size is stated as once, few or many, or as a class when expanded; others skip it.

d_gene: .; j_gene: TRBJ2-3; abundance: .; v_gene: TRBV6-6; CDR3aa: CASRDRIITDTQYF; CDR3nt: TGTGCCAGCCGAGACAGGATAATCACAGATACGCAGTATTTT
d_gene: .; j_gene: TRBJ2-3; abundance: .; v_gene: TRBV28; CDR3aa: CASSPEDGTDTQYF; CDR3nt: TGTGCCAGCAGCCCGGAGGACGGCACAGATACGCAGTATTTT
d_gene: .; j_gene: TRBJ2-3; abundance: .; v_gene: TRBV19; CDR3aa: CASSIGSADTQYF; CDR3nt: TGTGCCAGTAGTATCGGTAGTGCAGATACGCAGTATTTT
d_gene: .; j_gene: TRBJ2-7; abundance: many; v_gene: TRBV7-8; CDR3aa: CASSLFTGTNSYEQYF; CDR3nt: TGTGCCAGCAGCTTATTTACCGGGACAAACTCCTACGAGCAGTACTTC
d_gene: TRBD1; j_gene: TRBJ1-5; abundance: .; v_gene: TRBV6-6; CDR3aa: CASSPTGQGILNQPQHF; CDR3nt: TGTGCCAGCAGTCCAACGGGACAGGGGATCTTAAATCAGCCCCAGCATTTT
d_gene: .; j_gene: TRBJ1-2; abundance: few; v_gene: TRBV13; CDR3aa: CASSLGRRPDGYTF; CDR3nt: TGTGCCAGCAGCTTAGGGCGGAGACCAGATGGCTACACCTTC
d_gene: TRBD2; j_gene: TRBJ2-7; abundance: once; v_gene: TRBV19; CDR3aa: CASSIPGRDSYEQYF; CDR3nt: TGTGCCAGTAGTATCCCCGGGAGGGACTCCTACGAGCAGTACTTC
d_gene: .; j_gene: TRBJ1-2; abundance: once; v_gene: TRBV19; CDR3aa: CASRVQVLPNYGYTF; CDR3nt: TGTGCCAGTAGGGTACAGGTTTTACCTAACTATGGCTACACCTTC
d_gene: TRBD1; j_gene: TRBJ1-1; abundance: once; v_gene: TRBV15; CDR3aa: CATSTVQGANTEAFF; CDR3nt: TGTGCCACCAGCACCGTGCAGGGGGCGAACACTGAAGCTTTCTTT
d_gene: .; j_gene: TRBJ1-1; abundance: .; v_gene: TRBV20-1; CDR3aa: CSEGNFEVAFF; CDR3nt: TGCAGTGAGGGGAATTTTGAGGTGGCTTTCTTT
d_gene: TRBD1; j_gene: TRBJ1-3; abundance: .; v_gene: TRBV5-1; CDR3aa: CASSFLGQERSGNTIYF; CDR3nt: TGCGCCAGCAGCTTCCTCGGACAGGAGAGATCTGGAAACACCATATATTTT
d_gene: TRBD1; j_gene: TRBJ2-7; abundance: once; v_gene: TRBV3-1/TRBV3-2; CDR3aa: CASSHPGGLPTYEQYF; CDR3nt: TGTGCCAGCAGCCATCCAGGGGGCCTACCCACCTACGAGCAGTACTTC
d_gene: TRBD1; j_gene: TRBJ1-4; abundance: .; v_gene: TRBV7-3; CDR3aa: CASNSPTPGGAEEKLFF; CDR3nt: TGTGCCAGCAACTCACCGACACCAGGGGGCGCGGAAGAAAAACTGTTTTTT
d_gene: .; j_gene: TRBJ1-2; abundance: .; v_gene: TRBV7-9; CDR3aa: CASSFRGEDGYTF; CDR3nt: TGTGCCAGCAGCTTCCGAGGGGAGGATGGCTACACCTTC
d_gene: TRBD1; j_gene: TRBJ2-7; abundance: .; v_gene: TRBV19; CDR3aa: CASSTLGQGEDEQYF; CDR3nt: TGTGCCAGTAGTACTCTAGGACAGGGGGAAGACGAGCAGTACTTC
d_gene: .; j_gene: TRBJ1-2; abundance: .; v_gene: TRBV24-1; CDR3aa: CATSEGRDYGYTF; CDR3nt: TGTGCCACCAGTGAAGGCAGGGACTATGGCTACACCTTC
d_gene: TRBD2; j_gene: TRBJ2-1; abundance: .; v_gene: TRBV5-1; CDR3aa: CASVPGGLAGLNEQFF; CDR3nt: TGCGCCAGCGTCCCGGGGGGACTAGCGGGATTGAATGAGCAGTTCTTC
d_gene: .; j_gene: TRBJ1-6; abundance: few; v_gene: TRBV28; CDR3aa: CATQVLRGQISPLHF; CDR3nt: TGTGCCACTCAGGTCTTACGAGGACAAATTTCACCCCTCCACTTT
d_gene: .; j_gene: TRBJ1-1; abundance: .; v_gene: TRBV29-1; CDR3aa: CSVVSGNTEAFF; CDR3nt: TGCAGCGTTGTCTCGGGGAACACTGAAGCTTTCTTT
d_gene: .; j_gene: TRBJ2-3; abundance: .; v_gene: TRBV7-6; CDR3aa: CASSFEGTSTDTQYF; CDR3nt: TGTGCCAGCAGCTTCGAGGGTACCAGCACAGATACGCAGTATTTT
d_gene: .; j_gene: TRBJ2-7; abundance: .; v_gene: TRBV5-8; CDR3aa: CASSRGTLSSYEQYF; CDR3nt: TGTGCCAGCAGCCGCGGGACTCTCAGCTCCTACGAGCAGTACTTC
d_gene: TRBD2; j_gene: TRBJ2-1; abundance: once; v_gene: TRBV10-3; CDR3aa: CAISSGSDEQFF; CDR3nt: TGTGCCATCAGTAGCGGGAGCGATGAGCAGTTCTTC
d_gene: .; j_gene: TRBJ2-1; abundance: .; v_gene: TRBV12-1; CDR3aa: CASSFRTSGRAFTYNEQFF; CDR3nt: TGTGCCAGCAGCTTTAGGACTAGCGGGAGGGCCTTTACATACAATGAGCAGTTCTTC
d_gene: TRBD2; j_gene: TRBJ2-1; abundance: .; v_gene: TRBV27; CDR3aa: CASSLRLAGNNEQFF; CDR3nt: TGTGCCAGCAGTCTAAGACTAGCGGGGAACAATGAGCAGTTCTTC
d_gene: .; j_gene: TRBJ1-4; abundance: .; v_gene: TRBV9; CDR3aa: CASTKSQGSANEKLFF; CDR3nt: TGTGCCAGCACGAAAAGCCAGGGATCGGCTAATGAAAAACTGTTTTTT
d_gene: TRBD1; j_gene: TRBJ2-7; abundance: .; v_gene: TRBV6-5; CDR3aa: CASRPGQKYEQYF; CDR3nt: TGTGCCAGCAGGCCGGGACAGAAGTACGAGCAGTACTTC
d_gene: .; j_gene: TRBJ2-5; abundance: .; v_gene: TRBV15; CDR3aa: CAAGKGVQETQYF; CDR3nt: TGTGCCGCTGGGAAGGGGGTCCAAGAGACCCAGTACTTC
d_gene: .; j_gene: TRBJ2-1; abundance: .; v_gene: TRBV9; CDR3aa: CASSGYSNAYNEQFF; CDR3nt: TGTGCCAGCAGCGGTTACTCGAACGCCTACAATGAGCAGTTCTTC
d_gene: .; j_gene: TRBJ1-1; abundance: .; v_gene: TRBV19; CDR3aa: CASSAPRGYWGSTEAFF; CDR3nt: TGTGCCAGTAGTGCCCCACGGGGGTACTGGGGATCCACTGAAGCTTTCTTT
d_gene: .; j_gene: TRBJ2-1; abundance: .; v_gene: TRBV6-5; CDR3aa: CASSYSVRNEQFF; CDR3nt: TGTGCCAGCAGTTACTCTGTGCGGAATGAGCAGTTCTTC
d_gene: .; j_gene: TRBJ1-2; abundance: .; v_gene: TRBV2; CDR3aa: CASSEAQEIYGYTF; CDR3nt: TGTGCCAGCAGTGAAGCGCAGGAAATCTATGGCTACACCTTC
d_gene: .; j_gene: TRBJ2-1; abundance: .; v_gene: TRBV11-3; CDR3aa: CASSLEGAREQFF; CDR3nt: TGTGCCAGCAGCTTAGAAGGAGCGCGAGAGCAGTTCTTC
d_gene: TRBD2; j_gene: TRBJ2-7; abundance: .; v_gene: TRBV7-9; CDR3aa: CASSFIPGLADYEQYF; CDR3nt: TGTGCCAGCAGTTTCATTCCGGGACTAGCGGACTACGAGCAGTACTTC
d_gene: TRBD1; j_gene: TRBJ2-7; abundance: .; v_gene: TRBV24-1; CDR3aa: CATSVQGSLEQYF; CDR3nt: TGTGCCACCAGTGTACAGGGGTCGCTCGAGCAGTACTTC
d_gene: .; j_gene: TRBJ2-1; abundance: .; v_gene: TRBV18; CDR3aa: CASSQGAPYNEQFF; CDR3nt: TGTGCCAGCTCACAAGGAGCCCCCTACAATGAGCAGTTCTTC
d_gene: TRBD1; j_gene: TRBJ1-1; abundance: .; v_gene: TRBV2; CDR3aa: CASRTTGDTEAFF; CDR3nt: TGTGCCAGCAGGACGACAGGGGACACTGAAGCTTTCTTT
d_gene: .; j_gene: TRBJ1-1; abundance: few; v_gene: TRBV28; CDR3aa: CATAERTEAFF; CDR3nt: TGTGCCACCGCAGAGAGGACTGAAGCTTTCTTT
d_gene: TRBD1; j_gene: TRBJ2-7; abundance: .; v_gene: TRBV11-2; CDR3aa: CASSLGQTTYEQYF; CDR3nt: TGTGCCAGCAGCCTGGGACAGACAACCTACGAGCAGTACTTC
d_gene: .; j_gene: TRBJ2-7; abundance: .; v_gene: TRBV4-3; CDR3aa: CASSQGREGSYEQYF; CDR3nt: TGCGCCAGCAGCCAAGGACGAGAGGGCTCCTACGAGCAGTACTTC
d_gene: TRBD2; j_gene: TRBJ2-3; abundance: .; v_gene: TRBV19; CDR3aa: CASSIWPAGSPDTQYF; CDR3nt: TGTGCCAGTAGTATTTGGCCAGCGGGATCACCAGATACGCAGTATTTT
d_gene: TRBD1; j_gene: TRBJ2-1; abundance: .; v_gene: TRBV19; CDR3aa: CASSAGTGTYNEQFF; CDR3nt: TGTGCCAGTTCCGCCGGGACAGGGACCTACAATGAGCAGTTCTTC
d_gene: .; j_gene: TRBJ2-5; abundance: .; v_gene: TRBV6-5; CDR3aa: CASRAQGWETQYF; CDR3nt: TGTGCCAGCAGGGCCCAGGGGTGGGAGACCCAGTACTTC
d_gene: .; j_gene: TRBJ2-3; abundance: .; v_gene: TRBV19; CDR3aa: CASNAGQGDTQYF; CDR3nt: TGTGCCAGTAACGCCGGCCAGGGGGATACGCAGTATTTT
d_gene: TRBD1; j_gene: TRBJ2-1; abundance: .; v_gene: TRBV6-1; CDR3aa: CASSEAQGVPYNEQFF; CDR3nt: TGTGCCAGCAGTGAAGCGCAGGGGGTCCCTTACAATGAGCAGTTCTTC
d_gene: TRBD2; j_gene: TRBJ2-7; abundance: .; v_gene: TRBV3-1/TRBV3-2; CDR3aa: CASSPGTSGGGYEQYF; CDR3nt: TGTGCCAGCAGCCCCGGGACTAGCGGGGGGGGCTACGAGCAGTACTTC
d_gene: .; j_gene: TRBJ1-5; abundance: few; v_gene: TRBV4-2; CDR3aa: CASSQDRNSNQPQHF; CDR3nt: TGTGCCAGCAGCCAAGACAGAAATAGCAATCAGCCCCAGCATTTT
d_gene: TRBD1; j_gene: TRBJ1-4; abundance: .; v_gene: TRBV3-1/TRBV3-2; CDR3aa: CASSQGYRGVNEKLFF; CDR3nt: TGTGCCAGCAGCCAAGGATACAGGGGCGTGAATGAAAAACTGTTTTTT
d_gene: .; j_gene: TRBJ1-4; abundance: few; v_gene: TRBV9; CDR3aa: CASSVFSATNEKLFF; CDR3nt: TGTGCCAGCAGCGTTTTCTCCGCAACTAATGAAAAACTGTTTTTT
d_gene: TRBD2; j_gene: TRBJ2-7; abundance: once; v_gene: TRBV6-5; CDR3aa: CASSYTGTSGIYEQYF; CDR3nt: TGTGCCAGCAGTTACACCGGGACTAGCGGGATCTACGAGCAGTACTTC
d_gene: .; j_gene: TRBJ2-5; abundance: .; v_gene: TRBV27; CDR3aa: CASSSIRHTQETQYF; CDR3nt: TGTGCCAGCAGCTCGATTAGACATACCCAAGAGACCCAGTACTTC
d_gene: .; j_gene: TRBJ1-6; abundance: few; v_gene: TRBV3-1/TRBV3-2; CDR3aa: CASSQGPNNSPLHF; CDR3nt: TGTGCCAGCAGCCAGGGCCCTAATAATTCACCCCTCCACTTT
d_gene: TRBD1; j_gene: TRBJ2-1; abundance: .; v_gene: TRBV6-6; CDR3aa: CASSSYRDRGIRGPYNEQFF; CDR3nt: TGTGCCAGCAGCTCCTACCGGGACAGGGGAATTCGAGGACCCTACAATGAGCAGTTCTTC